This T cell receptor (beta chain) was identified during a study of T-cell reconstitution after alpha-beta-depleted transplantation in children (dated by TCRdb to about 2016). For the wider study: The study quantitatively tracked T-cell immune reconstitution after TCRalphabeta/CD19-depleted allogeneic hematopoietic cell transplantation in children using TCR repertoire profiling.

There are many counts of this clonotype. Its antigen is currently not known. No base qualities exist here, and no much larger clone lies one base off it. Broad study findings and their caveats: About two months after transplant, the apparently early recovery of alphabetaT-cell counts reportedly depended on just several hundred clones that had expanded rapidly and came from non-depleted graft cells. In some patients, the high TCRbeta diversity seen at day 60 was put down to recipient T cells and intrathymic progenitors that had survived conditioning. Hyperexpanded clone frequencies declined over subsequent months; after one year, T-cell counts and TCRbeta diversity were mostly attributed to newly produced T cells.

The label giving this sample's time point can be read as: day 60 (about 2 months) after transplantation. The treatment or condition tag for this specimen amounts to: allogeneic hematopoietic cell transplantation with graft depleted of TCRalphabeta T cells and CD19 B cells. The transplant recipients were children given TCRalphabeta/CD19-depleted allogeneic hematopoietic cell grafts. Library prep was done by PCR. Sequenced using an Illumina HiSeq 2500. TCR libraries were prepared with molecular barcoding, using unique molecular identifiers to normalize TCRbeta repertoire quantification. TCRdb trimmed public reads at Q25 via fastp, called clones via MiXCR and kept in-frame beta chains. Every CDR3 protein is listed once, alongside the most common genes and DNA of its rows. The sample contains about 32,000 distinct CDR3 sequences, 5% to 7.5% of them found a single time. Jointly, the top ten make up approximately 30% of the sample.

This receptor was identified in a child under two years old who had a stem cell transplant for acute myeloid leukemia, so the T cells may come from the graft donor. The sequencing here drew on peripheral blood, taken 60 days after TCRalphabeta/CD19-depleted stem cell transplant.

The CDR3 corresponds to CSVGQGEQPQHF. The bases are TGCAGCGTTGGTCAGGGTGAACAGCCCCAGCATTTT. The sequence is built from TRBV29-1 and TRBJ1-5; possibly the D gene is TRBD1, per 5 matching bases. There are 12 amino acids in the CDR3, from cysteine to phenylalanine inclusive. Only the CDR3 DNA is retained, 36 bases long and in frame from the first base. Reading the germline V gene gives CDR1 SQVTM and CDR2 ANQGSEA. The V end loses 4 bases and the J end loses 7 bases, and a stretch of 11 bases separates them. Where the CDR3 stops, the reference TRBV29-1 and TRBJ1-5 genes take over; the full variable domain is SAVISQKPSRDICQRGTSLTIQCQVDSQVTMMFWYRQQPGQSLTLIATANQGSEATYESGFVIDKFPISRPNLTFSTLTVSNMSPEDSSIYLCSVGQGEQPQHFGDGTRLSIL.